Shown below are 17 T cell receptor beta chains from a single sample sequenced in a study of blood T cells in healthy people across ages. Alongside a J-beta primer mix, a sample-barcoded 5' primer served in a second PCR lasting about 7 to 12 cycles. TCRdb used MiXCR to reprocess the 5' RACE reads, holding one entry per CDR3 protein. The data show hundreds of thousands of distinct CDR3 sequences, under 65% seen once. Sample: blood. The receptor source for this set is a woman of 80 years or more in good health.

The CDR3 coding sequence is TGTGCCAGCAGTAAGGGAGGAAGGGTCTACGAGCAGTACTTC. Its translation is CASSKGGRVYEQYF. This rearrangement joins TRBV6-2 or TRBV6-3 to TRBJ2-7; maybe TRBD2 (6 bases). There are 14 residues in the CDR3. CDR1 MNHEY and CDR2 SVGEGT come from the germline V gene. The V and J ends lost 5 bases and 3 bases respectively, with 14 bases between them.

This clonotype has a handful of counts. It may be a read error: a sequence one base away is much more abundant. Here the CDR3 reads CASSFGTVYNEQYF. DNA for the CDR3: TGCGCCAGCAGCTTCGGGACGGTATACAATGAGCAGTACTTC. This chain links TRBV5-1 with TRBJ2-7, with D perhaps assigned TRBD1 or TRBD2 (5 bases each). Germline CDR1 reads SGHRS; CDR2 reads YFSETQ. The ends were cut back, 2 bases at V and 7 bases at J, with 16 bases in the middle. This CDR3 spans 14 amino acids.

This clonotype was seen many times. V usage is TRBV20-1 and J usage is TRBJ2-7, with no clear D. CDR3 length: 15 amino acids. Looked up from germline, CDR1 is DFQATT and CDR2 is SNEGSKA (reference sequence). V lost 5 bases and J 6 bases, leaving 23 bases between the germline ends. The CDR3 spells CSAPDTHPTRSEQYF. The CDR3 bases are TGCAGTGCTCCCGACACCCACCCAACCCGTAGCGAGCAGTACTTC.

The chain carries TRBV20-1 and TRBJ1-1, with D unclear. The V end lost 6 bases, the J end lost 3 bases, and 14 bases lay between the germline ends. The CDR3 sequence is 13 residues long. Germline-derived CDR1 and CDR2 are DFQATT and SNEGSKA (reference sequence). The CDR3, as DNA: TGCAGTGCCGAGAAGGGTGTGTACACTGAAGCTTTCTTT. Its translation: CSAEKGVYTEAFF.

The rearrangement joins TRBV5-1 to TRBJ2-2; 8 bases agree with TRBD1. Germline trimming cut 4 bases from V and 1 base from J; bases unmatched to any gene: 9. The CDR3 consists of 17 residues. CDR1 SGHRS and CDR2 YFSETQ come from the germline V gene. Here the CDR3 DNA reads TGCGCCAGCAGCGCTCGGGCAGGACAGGGGAACACCGGGGAGCTGTTTTTT. Protein sequence: CASSARAGQGNTGELFF.

Concerning this clonotype itself: A read error may explain this, as a much larger clone is one base away. This rearrangement joins TRBV2 to TRBJ2-5; weak D call: TRBD1 (6 bases). CDR3 size: 13 residues. The germline CDR1 and CDR2 sequences are SNHLY and FYNNEI. The CDR3 DNA reads as TGTGCCAGCAGCGGACAGACACAAGAGGCCCAGTACTTC. Protein product: CASSGQTQEAQYF. Drawing the rest from reference TRBV2 and TRBJ2-5, the complete variable domain is EPEVTQTPSHQVTQMGQEVILRCVPISNHLYFYWYRQILGQKVEFLVSFYNNEISEKSEIFDDQFSVERPDGSNFTLKIRSTKLEDSAMYFCASSGQTQEAQYFGPGTRLLVL.

The rearrangement uses TRBV7-9 and TRBJ1-4; weak D call: TRBD1 (5 bases). The germline CDR1 and CDR2 sequences are SEHNR and FQNEAQ (reference sequence). The CDR3 loop spans 14 amino acids. The ends were cut back, 2 bases at V and 6 bases at J, with 10 bases in the middle. The CDR3 bases are TGTGCCAGCAGCTTATCCCAGGGCGATGAAAAACTGTTTTTT. Amino acid sequence: CASSLSQGDEKLFF.

In its sample, this clonotype was seen a few times. The V gene is TRBV6-5, the J gene TRBJ1-3; 9 nucleotides agree with TRBD1. Germline values: CDR1 MNHEY, CDR2 SVGAGI. J was trimmed by 0 bases and V by 4 bases; bases with no gene match: 10. The CDR3 runs 18 residues. DNA of the CDR3: TGTGCCAGCAGTTTACAGGGGGCAAGACCAAACTCTGGAAACACCATATATTTT. Residues: CASSLQGARPNSGNTIYF.

This sequence joins TRBV12-3 or TRBV12-4 and TRBJ2-2; D is perhaps TRBD1 (7 bases). Trimming shortened V by 5 bases and J by 9 bases, and 13 bases separated the two germline ends. The CDR3 runs 13 residues. The CDR3 DNA reads as TGTGCCAGCAGTACAACAGGGGACTGGGAGCTGTTTTTT. Translation gives CASSTTGDWELFF.

The chain combines TRBV20-1 with TRBJ1-5; D is unclear. Between the trimmed V and J ends, which lost 4 bases and 0 bases, there was a span of 13 bases. This CDR3 is built from 15 residues. Germline assignment: CDR1 DFQATT and CDR2 SNEGSKA (reference sequence). The CDR3 spells CSAKRGGYSNQPQHF. The CDR3 DNA reads TGCAGTGCTAAGCGGGGAGGGTATAGCAATCAGCCCCAGCATTTT.

The V and J genes are TRBV9 and TRBJ2-3; 7 bases are a match to TRBD2. The germline CDR1 and CDR2 sequences are SGDLS and YYNGEE. The CDR3 extends over 17 amino acids. With 0 bases clipped from V and 0 bases from J, the junction kept 7 bases outside the gene matches. The CDR3 region has the DNA TGTGCCAGCAGCGTAGATGCGGGGGACCTGAGCACAGATACGCAGTATTTT. Translating gives CASSVDAGDLSTDTQYF.

A remark on this clonotype: One end of the junction does not line up with germline, which may come from a read error. J is TRBJ2-4 and V is TRBV6-5; D is ambiguous. This CDR3 comprises 15 residues. Per the germline V gene, CDR1 is MNHEY and CDR2 is SVGAGI. The CDR3 DNA reads TGTGCCAGCAGTCACTCGATAGGGGCCAAAAACATTCAGTACTTC. It yields the protein CASSHSIGAKNIQYF.

This clonotype was observed a handful of times. The chain joins TRBV29-1 to TRBJ2-3, with TRBD2 matching 8 bases. CDR1 and CDR2 (germline): SQVTM, ANQGSEA. The CDR3 sequence is 13 residues long. V shed 7 bases and J 5 bases; nucleotides not matched to a gene: 8. The CDR3 DNA follows: TGCAGCGGAAGAGCGGGGGTGGGAGATACGCAGTATTTT. It translates to CSGRAGVGDTQYF.

This clonotype showed up many times. The gene calls are TRBV10-2 and TRBJ2-1; TRBD2 aligns across 7 bases. CDR1 and CDR2 from the germline V gene are WSHSY and SAAADI. The CDR3 has 12 amino acids. J was trimmed by 1 base and V by 10 bases; bases with no gene match: 1. CDR3 DNA sequence: TGCGCCAACGGGAGGTCCTACAATGAGCAGTTCTTC. Protein product: CANGRSYNEQFF.

The V call is TRBV7-6, the J call TRBJ2-1; D is possibly TRBD2 (5 bases). This CDR3 region has 11 residues. V gave up 5 bases and J gave up 10 bases, with 9 bases separating them. From germline, CDR1 is SGHVS and CDR2 FNYEAQ. The CDR3 loop is CASSQPGEQFF. The CDR3 coding sequence is TGTGCCAGCAGCCAACCGGGAGAGCAGTTCTTC.

This clonotype was observed at least ten times. The chain couples TRBV20-1 to TRBJ2-1, with D tentatively TRBD2 (6 bases). Trimming left V 1 base short and J 2 bases short, with 9 bases between. There are 14 residues in the CDR3. Germline loops: CDR1 DFQATT, CDR2 SNEGSKA (reference sequence). The DNA for the CDR3 is TGCAGTGCTAGAGGTCGCGGGACCTACAATGAGCAGTTCTTC. Its protein product is CSARGRGTYNEQFF.

The chain couples TRBV7-9 to TRBJ2-1; 10 bases line up with TRBD1. The CDR3 is made up of 14 amino acids. With V trimmed by 8 bases and J by 7 bases, 8 bases remained unmatched. Germline V gives CDR1 SEHNR, CDR2 FQNEAQ (reference sequence). In nucleotides, the CDR3 is TGTGCCAGCGTCCCGGGACAGGGGTTTAATGAGCAGTTCTTC. Its translation is CASVPGQGFNEQFF. Combining the CDR3 with reference TRBV7-9 and TRBJ2-1 gives the whole variable domain DTGVSQNPRHKITKRGQNVTFRCDPISEHNRLYWYRQTLGQGPEFLTYFQNEAQLEKSRLLSDRFSAERPKGSFSTLEIQRTEQGDSAMYLCASVPGQGFNEQFFGPGTRLTVL.